The TCR beta chain under discussion was sequenced for a study of T cell repertoires in cytomegalovirus infection. About the research overall: Public TCR beta signatures provided an indication of both CMV infection and a matching HLA type.

V lost 1 base and J 3 bases, leaving 13 bases between the germline ends. In germline, CDR1 is MNHEY, CDR2 SMNVEV (reference sequence). The length of the CDR3 is 15 residues. TCRdb reprocessed the reads via MiXCR and lists one record per CDR3 protein. The sample holds 500,000 or so distinct CDR3 sequences; approximately 15% are singletons and the top ten take more than 20%. This clonotype has ten or more counts. Sequenced: CD8+ T cells from PBMCs. The chain carries TRBV27 and TRBJ2-7; D is undetermined. This sequence originates from a human donor in good health (CMV status not recorded). Some clones in this sample may be carry-over from other donors' samples. CDR3 loop: CASSLYATPIYEQYF. DNA of the CDR3: TGTGCCAGCAGTTTATACGCGACTCCTATCTACGAGCAGTACTTC.